A selection of T cell receptor beta chains follows, all from one sample in a study of OX40 agonist ivuxolimab in advanced cancers. The table came from immunoSEQ multiplex PCR; TCRdb's copy has only in-frame clones and leaves some out. The repertoire holds roughly 91,000 clones, with 70% to 90% as singletons. The specimen comprised CD4+ or CD8+ T cells sorted from blood, sampled in a trial of the OX40 agonist ivuxolimab. These receptors were taken from an adult with an advanced solid tumor such as melanoma, head and neck, liver or kidney cancer. CDR3s include the opening cysteine and the closing phenylalanine or tryptophan. The D gene is left open where the match is weak. Only some rows state a clone size, as once, few, many or a class for expanded clones.

. | TRBJ1-6 | . | TRBV4-3 | CASSQASPGQVNNSPLHF | TGCGCCAGCAGCCAAGCTTCCCCGGGGCAGGTTAATAATTCACCCCTCCACTTT
. | TRBJ2-5 | TRBD2 | TRBV6-1 | CASSLAGGPLETQYF | TGTGCCAGCAGCCTAGCGGGGGGGCCTCTGGAGACCCAGTACTTC
. | TRBJ2-5 | . | TRBV4-2 | CASAGTQYF | TGTGCCAGCGCGGGGACCCAGTACTTC
. | TRBJ1-3 | . | TRBV19 | CASSMDRLSGNTIYF | TGTGCCAGTAGTATGGACAGACTCTCTGGAAACACCATATATTTT
. | TRBJ2-6 | . | TRBV5-1 | CASSPISSGANVLTF | TGCGCCAGCAGCCCCATTAGCTCTGGGGCCAACGTCCTGACTTTC
. | TRBJ2-5 | . | TRBV9 | CASSYGVGQETQYF | TGTGCCAGCAGTTACGGGGTGGGACAAGAGACCCAGTACTTC
. | TRBJ2-3 | . | TRBV10-1 | CASSRGGQVTSTDTQYF | TGCGCCAGCAGTAGAGGTGGGCAGGTTACTAGCACAGATACGCAGTATTTT
. | TRBJ2-1 | TRBD1 | TRBV28 | CASSFLDRVNEQFF | TGTGCCAGCAGTTTTTTGGACAGGGTGAATGAGCAGTTCTTC
. | TRBJ2-2 | TRBD2 | TRBV9 | CASSVAGGTGELFF | TGTGCCAGCAGCGTAGCGGGGGGAACCGGGGAGCTGTTTTTT
. | TRBJ2-2 | TRBD2 | TRBV5-6 | CASSLRLAGAGNTGELFF | TGTGCCAGCAGCTTAAGACTAGCGGGGGCCGGGAACACCGGGGAGCTGTTTTTT
. | TRBJ1-2 | TRBD1 | TRBV7-9 | CASSQNPPGGHGYTF | TGTGCCAGCAGTCAAAACCCACCAGGGGGCCATGGCTACACCTTC
. | TRBJ1-2 | . | TRBV5-1 | CASSLDGMGFVGYTF | TGCGCCAGCAGCTTGGATGGGATGGGTTTTGTCGGCTACACCTTC
. | TRBJ2-2 | TRBD1 | TRBV5-4 | CASSLGQGTTGELFF | TGTGCCAGCAGCTTGGGACAGGGAACAACCGGGGAGCTGTTTTTT
. | TRBJ1-3 | . | TRBV6-5 | CASSYSGQGSGNTIYF | TGTGCCAGCAGTTACTCGGGACAAGGTTCTGGAAACACCATATATTTT
. | TRBJ1-2 | TRBD1 | TRBV28 | CASSPRQGALYGYTF | TGTGCCAGCAGCCCTCGACAGGGGGCGCTCTATGGCTACACCTTC
few | TRBJ1-1 | . | TRBV30 | CAWSVAAVEAFF | TGTGCCTGGAGTGTAGCGGCAGTTGAAGCTTTCTTT
. | TRBJ2-3 | TRBD2 | TRBV5-6 | CASSLRLAGVGDTQYF | TGTGCCAGCAGCTTGAGGCTAGCGGGGGTGGGAGATACGCAGTATTTT
. | TRBJ1-6 | TRBD1 | TRBV7-9 | CASSPDRGRSPLHF | TGTGCCAGCAGCCCCGACAGGGGAAGATCACCCCTCCACTTT
. | TRBJ2-1 | . | TRBV19 | CASTLSGRVGRQSSYNEQFF | TGTGCCAGTACCCTATCCGGAAGGGTAGGCCGCCAAAGCTCCTACAATGAGCAGTTCTTC
. | TRBJ1-5 | . | TRBV7-9 | CASSRRRMGDQPQHF | TGTGCCAGCAGCCGACGGAGGATGGGTGATCAGCCCCAGCATTTT
once | TRBJ2-7 | . | TRBV10-3 | CAISGTDYEQYF | TGTGCCATCAGTGGGACAGACTACGAGCAGTACTTC
few | TRBJ1-4 | . | TRBV30 | CAWSRNEKLFF | TGTGCCTGGAGCCGGAATGAAAAACTGTTTTTT
once | TRBJ2-3 | . | TRBV7-9 | CASRPTGSDTQYF | TGTGCCAGCAGGCCAACAGGGTCAGATACGCAGTATTTT
. | TRBJ1-5 | . | TRBV2 | CASSGSQFNQPQHF | TGTGCCAGCAGTGGGTCACAGTTCAATCAGCCCCAGCATTTT
. | TRBJ1-5 | . | TRBV19 | CASRYRAYQPQHF | TGTGCCAGTCGCTACAGGGCGTATCAGCCCCAGCATTTT
. | TRBJ2-7 | TRBD1 | TRBV5-1 | CASSWGQGGKEYEQYF | TGCGCCAGCAGCTGGGGACAGGGGGGAAAGGAGTACGAGCAGTACTTC
. | TRBJ2-7 | . | TRBV21-1 | CASSKTPPGRVHYEQYF | TGTGCCAGCAGCAAAACCCCGCCAGGGCGAGTCCACTACGAGCAGTACTTC
once | TRBJ1-3 | . | TRBV6-1 | CASSEVGGPDSGNTIYF | TGTGCCAGCAGTGAGGTCGGGGGGCCCGACTCTGGAAACACCATATATTTT
. | TRBJ1-6 | . | TRBV7-9 | CASSPQGYNSPLHF | TGTGCCAGCAGCCCGCAGGGTTATAATTCACCCCTCCACTTT
. | TRBJ2-1 | . | TRBV15 | CATRARTQREQLFF | TGTGCCACCAGAGCCCGGACCCAACGCGAGCAGTTGTTCTTC
few | TRBJ1-1 | . | TRBV29-1 | CSGKTDRAFF | TGCAGCGGTAAGACGGATAGGGCTTTCTTT
. | TRBJ1-1 | . | TRBV6-5 | CASSYSKGGETEAFF | TGTGCCAGCAGTTACTCGAAAGGGGGAGAGACTGAAGCTTTCTTT
once | TRBJ1-6 | . | TRBV28 | CASSSGGGGASPLHF | TGTGCCAGCAGTTCCGGAGGGGGGGGCGCCTCACCCCTCCACTTT
. | TRBJ1-2 | TRBD1 | TRBV27 | CASSSYRQGSDYGYTF | TGTGCCAGCAGTTCTTATCGACAGGGATCCGACTATGGCTACACCTTC
. | TRBJ1-1 | . | TRBV27 | CASSLSDRQGAFF | TGTGCCAGCAGTTTAAGTGATCGGCAGGGAGCTTTCTTT
. | TRBJ2-6 | TRBD1 | TRBV29-1 | CSVGQGVYGANVLTF | TGCAGCGTAGGACAGGGGGTATATGGGGCCAACGTCCTGACTTTC
. | TRBJ1-4 | . | TRBV5-1 | CASSLSGGGNEKLFF | TGCGCCAGCAGCTTGTCTGGAGGGGGGAATGAAAAACTGTTTTTT
. | TRBJ2-5 | . | TRBV18 | CASSYEETQYF | TGTGCCAGCTCATATGAAGAGACCCAGTACTTC
. | TRBJ1-4 | . | TRBV5-1 | CASSLQGQGLIEKLFF | TGCGCCAGCAGCTTGCAAGGGCAGGGTCTAATCGAAAAACTGTTTTTT
. | TRBJ1-2 | . | TRBV4-3 | CASSQETVRSVNTYGYTF | TGCGCCAGCAGCCAGGAGACAGTGCGCTCCGTGAATACCTATGGCTACACCTTC
. | TRBJ2-7 | TRBD1 | TRBV7-8 | CASSSPGGYEQYF | TGTGCCAGCAGCTCCCCAGGGGGCTACGAGCAGTACTTC
. | TRBJ1-2 | . | TRBV28 | CASSSRTYGYTF | TGTGCCAGCAGTAGCAGGACCTATGGCTACACCTTC
. | TRBJ2-3 | TRBD1 | TRBV6-1 | CASSEPRGFGGRVTDTQYF | TGTGCCAGCAGTGAACCCAGGGGGTTTGGGGGAAGGGTCACAGATACGCAGTATTTT
. | TRBJ2-3 | . | TRBV10-3 | CAISTTTYTQYF | TGTGCCATCAGTACGACCACGTATACGCAGTATTTT
. | TRBJ1-2 | . | TRBV4-3 | CASSLDPGRTYGYTF | TGCGCCAGCAGCCTCGACCCGGGACGGACGTATGGCTACACCTTC
. | TRBJ2-3 | . | TRBV5-1 | CASSLERTPPDTQYF | TGCGCCAGCAGCTTGGAGCGGACCCCGCCAGATACGCAGTATTTT
. | TRBJ2-7 | . | TRBV12-5 | CASGADGSYEQYF | TGTGCTAGTGGTGCCGACGGCAGCTACGAGCAGTACTTC
. | TRBJ1-5 | . | TRBV19 | CASRKVSNQPQHF | TGTGCCAGTAGGAAGGTCAGCAATCAGCCCCAGCATTTT
. | TRBJ2-5 | TRBD2 | TRBV10-1 | CASTDSGGAIQETQYF | TGCGCCAGCACCGATAGCGGGGGGGCAATCCAAGAGACCCAGTACTTC
. | TRBJ1-2 | TRBD1 | TRBV27 | CASSWNPGQGASGYTF | TGTGCCAGCAGCTGGAACCCGGGACAGGGGGCTTCTGGCTACACCTTC
. | TRBJ2-7 | . | TRBV28 | CASSSTAYEQYF | TGTGCCAGCAGTTCGACGGCCTACGAGCAGTACTTC
. | TRBJ2-7 | TRBD1 | TRBV6-6 | CASSYSGTGGNEQYF | TGTGCCAGCAGTTACTCGGGGACAGGGGGTAACGAGCAGTACTTC
. | TRBJ2-7 | TRBD1 | TRBV7-8 | CASSGYRGSNEQYF | TGTGCCAGCAGCGGTTACAGGGGCTCCAACGAGCAGTACTTC
. | TRBJ2-7 | TRBD1 | TRBV5-1 | CASSPGTGALGEQYF | TGCGCCAGCAGTCCCGGGACAGGGGCCTTAGGCGAGCAGTACTTC
. | TRBJ2-2 | TRBD1 | TRBV6-5 | CASSSGTAQAELFF | TGTGCCAGCAGCTCCGGGACAGCTCAGGCGGAGCTGTTTTTT
once | TRBJ2-7 | . | TRBV28 | CASSLPTRGDEQYF | TGTGCCAGCAGTTTACCCACCAGGGGCGACGAGCAGTACTTC
. | TRBJ1-3 | . | TRBV15 | CATSFQGQRNTIYF | TGTGCCACCAGCTTTCAGGGCCAGCGAAACACCATATATTTT
. | TRBJ2-7 | TRBD2 | TRBV4-1 | CASSQAGSGTYEQYF | TGCGCCAGCAGCCAAGCCGGAAGCGGGACCTACGAGCAGTACTTC